The clone carrying this T cell receptor (beta chain) occurred a few times. The CDR3 has 15 residues. The V gene's germline CDR1 is SGHTS and CDR2 YDEGEE. The V end lost 4 bases, the J end lost 0 bases, and 11 bases lay between the germline ends. The sample belongs to a study of CD8+ T cells in alopecia areata. Across the whole study: A regimen of oral tofacitinib, 5 to 10 mg twice daily, was given to treated patients.

RNA extraction was followed by reverse transcription into cDNA, which acted as the sequencing template. Some clones are missing from TCRdb's copy, which holds only in-frame ones; the method was immunoSEQ multiplex PCR. Of hundreds of thousands of clones in the sample, around two fifths were seen once. Sample treatment: oral pan-JAK inhibitor, 5-10 mg twice daily. The clonotype was recovered from a human donor with alopecia areata. This sequence joins TRBV5-8 and TRBJ2-1; D remains ambiguous. Sequenced material: CD4+ T cells sorted from blood, taken between weeks 30 and 35, from a patient treated with tofacitinib. The chain's CDR3 is CASSRIESSYNEQFF. The CDR3, as DNA: TGTGCCAGCAGCCGTATAGAGAGCTCCTACAATGAGCAGTTCTTC.